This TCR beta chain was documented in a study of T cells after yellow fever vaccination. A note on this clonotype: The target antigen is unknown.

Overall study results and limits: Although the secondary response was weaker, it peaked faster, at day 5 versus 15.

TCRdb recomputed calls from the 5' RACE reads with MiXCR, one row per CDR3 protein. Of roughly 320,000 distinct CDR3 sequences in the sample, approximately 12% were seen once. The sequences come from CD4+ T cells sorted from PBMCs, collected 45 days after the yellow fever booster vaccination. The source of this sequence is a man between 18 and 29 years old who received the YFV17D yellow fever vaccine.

CDR3 protein: CASSQDGHFSPLHF. The CDR3 DNA sequence: TGCGCCAGCAGCCAAGATGGGCACTTTTCACCCCTCCACTTT. The chain links TRBV4-3 to TRBJ1-6; the D is unclear. The CDR3 runs 14 residues. Trimming removed 0 bases at V and 9 bases at J, with 9 bases between. Germline CDR1 reads LGHNA; CDR2 reads YSLEER.